What follows are 3 T cell receptor beta chains derived from one specimen sequenced in a study of breast tumors, draining lymph nodes, adjacent tissues. Using its own MiXCR run on the multiplex PCR reads, TCRdb lists one record per CDR3 protein. Of about 170,000 distinct CDR3 sequences listed, around a third were seen once; the top ten hold 3.8%. Breast cancer patients provided tissue from their axillary draining lymph nodes. Sequencing was carried out using axillary lymph node tissue. All receptors come from a female donor with breast cancer. Some clones in this sample may be carry-over from other donors' samples.

Note on this clonotype: No conserved phenylalanine or tryptophan ends this CDR3, so it is likely a read error. It is unclear where the CDR3 begins or ends on the DNA, so no DNA is shown, and the CDR3 is as TCRdb lists it. The rearrangement joins TRBV9 to TRBJ1-4. 10 amino acids form the CDR3, both terminal residues included. Germline lookup yields CDR1 SGDLS and CDR2 YYNGEE. The CDR3 is CASSGGGGPG.

There are many counts of this clonotype. This chain connects TRBV7-2 to TRBJ2-2, with 8 bases identical to TRBD2. Per germline, CDR1 SGHTA and CDR2 FQGNSA. The V segment lost 1 base and the J segment 7 bases; nucleotides outside the gene matches: 14. This CDR3 region has 18 residues. The CDR3 here is CASSLGGLAGNRGGELFF. Written as DNA, the CDR3 is TGTGCCAGCAGCTTAGGAGGGCTAGCGGGCAATCGGGGCGGGGAGCTGTTTTTT.

This clonotype showed up many times. CDR3 coding DNA: TGTGCCAGCAGGCGCGGGACTCTCCAAGAGACCCAGTACTTC. Its translation is CASRRGTLQETQYF. The chain has TRBV6-1 and TRBJ2-5, with D perhaps matching TRBD2 (6 bases). This CDR3 is built from 14 residues. Germline values: CDR1 MNHNS, CDR2 SASEGT. Trimming left V 6 bases short and J 1 base short, with 12 bases between.